This T cell receptor (beta chain) comes out of a study of control samples from healthy donors and cancer patients. A note on this clone: In the same sample, other DNA sequences code for this CDR3.

The protocol was immunoSEQ multiplex PCR, while the TCRdb copy is restricted to in-frame clones and leaves out a portion. The sample carries 130,000 or so clones, roughly nine tenths recorded once. The CDR3 loop spans 13 amino acids. Trimming removed 3 bases at V and 2 bases at J, with 10 bases between. Germline V gene sequence: CDR1 GTSNPN, CDR2 SVGIG (reference sequence). The clonotype was recovered from a man in his fifties with head and neck cancer. V gene TRBV30 combines with J gene TRBJ1-2; D is perhaps TRBD1 (5 bases). The source material was PBMCs. The CDR3: CAWSPTANYGYTF. The CDR3 DNA reads as TGTGCCTGGAGCCCGACAGCCAACTATGGCTACACCTTC.